These T cell receptor beta chains were read from a single sample in a study of T cell responses to AZD1222 COVID-19 vaccine. Libraries were prepared by immunoSEQ multiplex PCR; TCRdb keeps only in-frame clonotypes and omits some of them. The sample includes approximately 190,000 clones, about 92% seen only once; the top ten take roughly 1.3%. Sequences were derived from peripheral blood, sampled on day 0 of AZD1222 vaccination. The receptors originated from an adult in good health. The CDR3 runs from the conserved cysteine through the conserved F or W. Each record gives: D gene, J gene, clone size, V gene, CDR3 protein, CDR3 DNA. D genes are given only for firm matches. Clone size is shown for a subset of rows, as once, few, many or a class of expanded clone.

>NA|TRBJ1-4|NA|TRBV6-6
CASSYRVSAEKLFF
TGTGCCAGCAGTTACAGGGTTTCTGCGGAAAAACTGTTTTTT
>TRBD1|TRBJ1-2|NA|TRBV5-5
CASSLTPGQVHYGYTF
TGTGCCAGCAGCTTGACCCCGGGACAGGTTCACTATGGCTACACCTTC
>NA|TRBJ2-7|NA|TRBV10-2
CASSGWSWDEQYF
TGCGCCAGCAGTGGTTGGTCCTGGGACGAGCAGTACTTC
>NA|TRBJ2-7|NA|TRBV25-1
CASSVAGKMDEQYF
TGTGCCAGCAGTGTAGCTGGAAAGATGGACGAGCAGTACTTC
>NA|TRBJ1-1|NA|TRBV6-5
CASGAGITGNTEAFF
TGTGCCAGCGGCGCGGGGATCACAGGGAACACTGAAGCTTTCTTT
>TRBD2|TRBJ2-7|NA|TRBV7-6
CASSSSGGAPYEQYF
TGTGCCAGCAGCTCCAGCGGGGGGGCCCCGTACGAGCAGTACTTC
>NA|TRBJ2-5|NA|TRBV6-5
CASSYFGHQRTQYF
TGTGCCAGCAGTTACTTCGGACATCAAAGGACCCAGTACTTC
>TRBD2|TRBJ2-1|NA|TRBV18
CASSPTSGLSYNEQFF
TGTGCCAGCTCACCTACTAGCGGCCTCTCCTACAATGAGCAGTTCTTC
>NA|TRBJ1-2|once|TRBV4-1
CASSQGFTANYGYTF
TGCGCCAGCAGCCAAGGATTCACGGCTAACTATGGCTACACCTTC
>TRBD2|TRBJ2-1|NA|TRBV30
CAWGLAGFGEQFF
TGTGCCTGGGGACTAGCGGGGTTCGGTGAGCAGTTCTTC
>TRBD1|TRBJ2-7|NA|TRBV6-5
CASKLLTGPYEQYF
TGTGCCAGCAAGCTTTTGACAGGGCCCTACGAGCAGTACTTC
>TRBD1|TRBJ1-5|NA|TRBV15
CATSRGGQGKKQPQHF
TGTGCCACCAGCAGGGGGGGACAGGGGAAAAAACAGCCCCAGCATTTT
>TRBD1|TRBJ1-2|NA|TRBV6-5
CASSYSRGDYGYTF
TGTGCCAGCAGTTATAGCAGGGGGGACTATGGCTACACCTTC
>TRBD2|TRBJ2-1|NA|TRBV18
CASSPPSGVNEQFF
TGTGCCAGCTCACCTCCTAGCGGGGTGAATGAGCAGTTCTTC
>TRBD2|TRBJ2-1|NA|TRBV7-2
CASSLSGGRANEQFF
TGTGCCAGCAGCCTAAGCGGGGGGCGAGCAAATGAGCAGTTCTTC